This TCR beta chain was sequenced during a study of T cell changes during pregnancy in multiple sclerosis. Data came from immunoSEQ multiplex PCR; TCRdb stores just in-frame clones and leaves some out. The sample includes fewer than 65,000 clones, around 92% of them seen just once. The clonotype comes from a female donor in good health, enrolled as a control in a pregnancy study. Sequences were derived from peripheral blood, sampled after pregnancy.

CDR3 nucleotides: TGTGCCAGCAGCGGGGGACTGACCCAAAGCTCCTACAATGAGCAGTTCTTC. Amino acid sequence: CASSGGLTQSSYNEQFF. V is TRBV7-3 and J is TRBJ2-1; tentatively, D is TRBD2 (6 bases). Deletions cut 5 bases from V and 0 bases from J, with 17 bases between. CDR1 and CDR2 (germline): SGHTA, FQGTGA. The CDR3 sequence is 17 residues long. Supplemented by reference TRBV7-3 and TRBJ2-1, the full variable domain reads GAGVSQTPSNKVTEKGKYVELRCDPISGHTALYWYRQSLGQGPEFLIYFQGTGAADDSGLPNDRFFAVRPEGSVSTLKIQRTERGDSAVYLCASSGGLTQSSYNEQFFGPGTRLTVL.